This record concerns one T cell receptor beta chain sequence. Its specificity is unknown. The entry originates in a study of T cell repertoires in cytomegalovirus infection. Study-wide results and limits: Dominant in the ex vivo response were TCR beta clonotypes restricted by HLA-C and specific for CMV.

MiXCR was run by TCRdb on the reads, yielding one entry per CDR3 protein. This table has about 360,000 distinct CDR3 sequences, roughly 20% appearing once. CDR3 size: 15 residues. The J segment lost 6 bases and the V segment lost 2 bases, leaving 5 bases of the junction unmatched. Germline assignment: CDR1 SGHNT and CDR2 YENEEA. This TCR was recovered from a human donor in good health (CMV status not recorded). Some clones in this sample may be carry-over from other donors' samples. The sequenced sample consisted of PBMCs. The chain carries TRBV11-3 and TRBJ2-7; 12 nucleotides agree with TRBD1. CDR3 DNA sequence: TGTGCCAGCAGCTTAAGCGGGACAGGGGGCACCGAGCAGTACTTC. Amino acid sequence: CASSLSGTGGTEQYF. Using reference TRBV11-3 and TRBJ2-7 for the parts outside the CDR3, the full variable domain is EAGVVQSPRYKIIEKKQPVAFWCNPISGHNTLYWYLQNLGQGPELLIRYENEEAVDDSQLPKDRFSAERLKGVDSTLKIQPAELGDSAVYLCASSLSGTGGTEQYFGPGTRLTVT.